This passage covers 20 T cell receptor beta chains from one sample sequenced in a study of Tregs in tolerant kidney transplant recipients. Measured with immunoSEQ multiplex PCR; TCRdb has only the in-frame clones, and not every one. The sample has tens of thousands of clones; roughly 95% are singletons. No antigens are known for them. The sequenced material came from Tregs from blood cultured with allogeneic cells. The source is a human donor in good health.

The genes are TRBV5-1 and TRBJ1-2, with 8 bases fitting TRBD1. V lost 0 bases and J lost 6; bases outside the gene matches: 4. Germline V gene sequence: CDR1 SGHRS, CDR2 YFSETQ. The CDR3 is made up of 14 amino acids. The CDR3 loop is CASSLADRVNGYTF. The CDR3 DNA is TGCGCCAGCAGCTTGGCGGACAGGGTGAATGGCTACACCTTC.

This chain uses TRBV19 with TRBJ2-7; tentative D call: TRBD1 (6 bases). The CDR3 is made up of 13 amino acids. Germline V gene lookup returns CDR1 LNHDA and CDR2 SQIVND (reference sequence). The V and J ends lost 5 bases and 4 bases respectively, with 12 bases between them. CDR3 residues: CASSVGHLYEQYF. CDR3 coding DNA: TGTGCCAGTAGTGTGGGACACCTTTACGAGCAGTACTTC.

V and J are TRBV10-3 and TRBJ2-3; TRBD1 matches 9 bases. V shed 4 bases and J 5 bases; nucleotides not matched to a gene: 1. The CDR3 has 13 amino acids. CDR1 is ENHRY and CDR2 is SYGVKD in the germline V gene. CDR3 coding DNA: TGTGCCATCAGTGGACAGGGGGAAGATACGCAGTATTTT. Its translation: CAISGQGEDTQYF.

Written as DNA, the CDR3 is TGTGCCAGCAGCTTATGGCGGGACGAGCAGTTCTTC. Protein: CASSLWRDEQFF. The V call is TRBV7-8, the J call TRBJ2-1, with D perhaps TRBD2 (6 bases). The CDR3 loop spans 12 amino acids. The V and J ends lost 2 bases and 10 bases respectively, with 9 bases between them. Germline loops: CDR1 SGHVS, CDR2 FQNEAQ.

The chain uses TRBV2 and TRBJ2-5, with D tentatively TRBD1 (5 bases). The CDR3 runs to 15 residues. CDR1 is SNHLY, CDR2 FYNNEI, per germline. The germline V and J ends were trimmed by 4 bases and 2 bases, with 14 bases remaining between them. CDR3 sequence: CASSGKSGRQETQYF. The CDR3 bases are TGTGCCAGCAGTGGTAAATCAGGGCGTCAAGAGACCCAGTACTTC.

The chain employs TRBV15 and TRBJ1-2, with TRBD1 identical over 8 bases. The CDR3 contains 14 residues. J lost 8 bases, V lost 1 base, and 6 bases had no gene match. Germline V gives CDR1 LNHNV, CDR2 YYDKDF (reference sequence). The CDR3 is CATSRADRVGGYTF. CDR3 bases: TGTGCCACCAGCAGAGCGGACAGGGTCGGCGGCTACACCTTC.

Comments on this clone: This sample includes further DNA sequences coding for the same CDR3. The CDR3 is CASSLPQGGGGNYGYTF. The DNA for the CDR3 is TGTGCCAGCAGCTTGCCGCAGGGGGGCGGGGGCAACTATGGCTACACCTTC. The gene calls are TRBV5-6 and TRBJ1-2; the match to TRBD1 covers 7 bases. Germline loops: CDR1 SGHDT, CDR2 YYEEEE. With 1 base clipped from V and 2 bases from J, the junction kept 11 bases outside the gene matches. The CDR3 is made up of 17 amino acids.

This chain joins TRBV7-9 and TRBJ2-7; 9 bases line up with TRBD2. V gave up 1 base and J gave up 0 bases; unmatched junction bases: 4. The germline V gene has CDR1 SEHNR and CDR2 FQNEAQ (reference sequence). This CDR3 is built from 16 residues. CDR3 sequence (DNA): TGTGCCAGCAGCTTAGGACTAGCGGATGTCTCCTACGAGCAGTACTTC. As protein: CASSLGLADVSYEQYF.

The V gene is TRBV5-1, the J gene TRBJ1-1; D is unresolved. V dropped 4 bases and J dropped 3 bases, with 13 bases sitting between them. The germline CDR1 and CDR2 sequences are SGHRS and YFSETQ. This CDR3 has 14 amino acids. In DNA, the CDR3 is TGCGCCAGCAGCACTGGGAAGCTTTACACTGAAGCTTTCTTT. Its protein product is CASSTGKLYTEAFF.

CDR3 residues: CASSSGLAGLTDTQYF. DNA of the CDR3: TGCGCCAGCAGCTCGGGACTAGCGGGCCTCACAGATACGCAGTATTTT. The V and J genes are TRBV5-1 and TRBJ2-3; 12 bases are a match to TRBD2. With 3 bases clipped from V and 2 bases from J, the junction kept 4 bases outside the gene matches. CDR1 and CDR2 from the germline V gene are SGHRS and YFSETQ. The CDR3 extends over 16 amino acids.

The J gene is TRBJ1-2, the V gene TRBV6-1; no clear D. V was cut by 5 bases and J by 1 base, with 8 bases left in between. The length of the CDR3 is 13 residues. CDR1 is MNHNS and CDR2 is SASEGT in the germline V gene. Here the CDR3 reads CASSPTINYGYTF. The CDR3 DNA reads as TGTGCCAGCAGTCCCACCATTAACTATGGCTACACCTTC.

The rearrangement joins TRBV20-1 to TRBJ1-2; no clear D. Looked up from germline, CDR1 is DFQATT and CDR2 is SNEGSKA (reference sequence). The CDR3 sequence is 11 residues long. Trimming stripped 6 bases from V and 5 bases from J, with 10 bases between. CDR3 loop: CSAAPGYGYTF. The CDR3 DNA reads TGCAGTGCCGCCCCGGGGTATGGCTACACCTTC.

The chain carries TRBV4-1 and TRBJ1-2; the D is unclear. From germline, CDR1 is MGHRA and CDR2 YSYEKL. The CDR3 has 16 residues. Trimming shortened V by 0 bases and J by 4 bases, and 15 bases separated the two germline ends. In DNA, the CDR3 is TGCGCCAGCAGCCAAGACTTAGCTAATTCCTTCTATGGCTACACCTTC. This gives the protein CASSQDLANSFYGYTF.

This chain links TRBV7-9 with TRBJ2-7; 8 bases line up with TRBD1. The CDR3 totals 16 residues. Germline lookup yields CDR1 SEHNR and CDR2 FQNEAQ (reference sequence). J was trimmed by 4 bases and V by 6 bases; bases with no gene match: 14. In DNA form, the CDR3 reads TGTGCCAGCAGTTCCGGCCCCAGGGGGCAGTTATACGAGCAGTACTTC. This gives the protein CASSSGPRGQLYEQYF. Complete variable domain (other parts from reference TRBV7-9 and TRBJ2-7): DTGVSQNPRHKITKRGQNVTFRCDPISEHNRLYWYRQTLGQGPEFLTYFQNEAQLEKSRLLSDRFSAERPKGSFSTLEIQRTEQGDSAMYLCASSSGPRGQLYEQYFGPGTRLTVT.

This chain links TRBV6-5 with TRBJ1-1; D ambiguous. CDR3 length: 13 amino acids. From germline, CDR1 is MNHEY and CDR2 SVGAGI. V was shortened by 0 bases and J by 4 bases, with 6 bases between the two germline ends. The CDR3 nucleotides read TGTGCCAGCAGTTACTCGTTTTCCACTGAAGCTTTCTTT. Amino acid sequence: CASSYSFSTEAFF.

The chain joins TRBV5-1 to TRBJ2-7; a possible D gene is TRBD1 (5 bases). V lost 4 bases, J lost 4 bases, and 21 bases lay in between. This CDR3 contains 16 residues. Germline CDR1 reads SGHRS; CDR2 reads YFSETQ. The CDR3 here is CASSQIIGALLYEQYF. DNA of the CDR3: TGCGCCAGCAGCCAAATTATAGGGGCCTTATTGTACGAGCAGTACTTC.

V is TRBV2 and J is TRBJ1-2; 9 bases match TRBD1. This CDR3 is 13 amino acids long. Germline CDR1 SNHLY, CDR2 FYNNEI. The junction had 4 bases not matched to a gene; V was cut back by 9 bases and J by 2 bases. CDR3 in amino acids: CARGQGVNYGYTF. CDR3 coding DNA: TGTGCCAGGGGACAGGGAGTGAACTATGGCTACACCTTC.

There are a few counts of this clone. The V gene is TRBV6-5, the J gene TRBJ1-6; D remains unclear. CDR1 and CDR2 from the germline V gene are MNHEY and SVGAGI. CDR3 length: 11 residues. V lost 10 bases and J lost 8, with 9 bases in between. The CDR3 here is CAMRWDSPLHF. CDR3 bases: TGTGCCATGCGGTGGGATTCACCCCTCCACTTT.

The gene calls are TRBV6-6 and TRBJ1-1; 7 nucleotides align to TRBD1. The CDR3 is 13 amino acids. The germline CDR1 and CDR2 sequences are MNHNY and SVGAGI (reference sequence). J was trimmed by 3 bases and V by 7 bases; bases with no gene match: 5. The CDR3, as DNA: TGTGCCAGCATCACCACAGGGGACACTGAAGCTTTCTTT. Residues: CASITTGDTEAFF.

The chain couples TRBV5-6 to TRBJ2-3; TRBD1 or TRBD2 may be the D gene (5 bases each). CDR3 size: 16 residues. CDR1 is SGHDT and CDR2 is YYEEEE in the germline V gene. The ends were cut back, 0 bases at V and 3 bases at J, with 14 bases in the middle. Here the CDR3 DNA reads TGTGCCAGCAGCTTGGTTCCAGGGAGAGGGACAGATACGCAGTATTTT. Translated, it gives CASSLVPGRGTDTQYF.